The entry that follows covers one T cell receptor (delta chain) sequence. The antigen it recognizes is unknown. Base qualities are not at hand, and no much larger clone is one base apart. This record comes from a study of Vδ1+ human thymocytes (dated by TCRdb to 2016 to 2019). Describing the broader study: As a data resource, the study described the mRNA-level TRG and TRD CDR3 repertoires found in highly purified Vdelta1+ thymocytes taken from young children. Validation of the multiplex-based CDR3 amplicon strategy against 5'RACE-based CDR3 amplicon generation methods had been performed previously. Broad study findings and their caveats: Because unexpected Vdelta2 sequences could lead to misinterpretation of bulk repertoire data, the authors recommended using highly purified populations and validating at the single-cell level. Unlike the oligoclonal repertoires in peripheral blood, the thymic TRG and TRD repertoires appeared highly polyclonal, with Gaussian CDR3 length distributions. Many TRG clonotypes were found to be shared between donors (up to roughly 7x10^3), whereas TRD repertoires were found to be essentially private (max roughly 120 shared). About 20% of thymic TRD sequences were found to be Vdelta2 (and few were Vdelta3) despite high sort purity, in contrast to peripheral blood Vdelta1+ controls. Donors did not cluster by age or sex, so the analyses were not stratified by age or sex.

V ends up 4 bases short and J 2 bases short, with an unmatched junction base count of 26. From its cysteine to its phenylalanine, the CDR3 spans 22 amino acids. The CDR3 DNA has 66 bases and is translated from base 1. CDR1 and CDR2 (TSWWSYY, QGS) derive from the germline V gene. Thymic samples were depleted of alphabeta T cells, then CD3+ TCRVdelta1+ TCRVdelta2- thymocytes were FACS-sorted. A purity of roughly 96% to 99.6% was achieved for sorted Vdelta1+ thymocytes. Thymic specimens were obtained from about 8 paediatric patients, aged from about 5 days to 16 months, who were undergoing corrective cardiac surgery. After the thymic tissue was dispersed, mononuclear cells were isolated using a Histopaque-1077 density gradient. Staining used anti-TCRVdelta1 clone TS8.2, anti-TCRVdelta2 clone B6, anti-CD3 clone HIT3a and anti-TCRalphabeta clone IP26 antibodies. RNA was isolated using the RNeasy mini kit, and reverse transcription was performed with Superscript III. Multiplex PCR was used to generate CDR3 amplicons, with pooled V-gene forward primers and a constant-region reverse primer carrying Illumina adaptor overhangs. After gel purification, the amplicons were indexed with Nextera index primers during eight to nine additional PCR cycles and then purified using AMPure XP beads. Sequencing of libraries was performed on an Illumina MiSeq using paired-end 250 bp reads, dual indexing and a roughly 20% PhiX spike-in. The original pipeline was this. FastQC was used to quality check the reads, while ea-utils fastq-join merged the TRG read pairs. IMGT/HighV-QUEST was used to annotate the sequences, only productive sequences with an unambiguous V-gene assignment were kept, and clonotypes were defined as sequences sharing an identical CDR3 sequence. For downstream analysis, VDJtools 1.1.1, tcR 2.2.3, Treemap and vegan Shannon diversity in R 3.4.4 were used. After TCRdb called clones again from the public reads with CATT, rows with identical DNA were merged. In this record, the V and J calls reflect TCRdb's handling and not the investigators' own analysis. The sample yields over 65,000 delta-chain clones; 30% to 45% were counted once. 0.2% to 0.3% of the sample comes from the top ten.

The TCR comes from a boy in the first two years of life who had congenital heart surgery. The receptor chain draws on TRDV1 and TRDJ1, and TRDD3 aligns with 9 junction nucleotides. Sequencing input: Vdelta1+ gamma-delta thymocytes from the thymus. This specimen's cell subset or site label, per the study, means: FACS-sorted CD3+ TCRalphabeta- TCRVdelta1+ TCRVdelta2- thymocytes. The CDR3 region has the sequence CALGAPLSYLRHTGGGTDKLIF. The sequence in DNA is TGTGCTCTTGGGGCCCCTTTATCCTACTTAAGACATACTGGGGGAGGAACCGATAAACTCATCTTT.